This T cell receptor (beta chain) comes out of a study of vaccination and CD4 T cells after COVID-19. Study-wide context: The convalescents were made up of six males and four females, two of whom were Hispanic. The cells in question were stimulated using overlapping spike peptides derived from SARS-CoV-2, HCoV-NL63, HCoV-OC43 and HCoV-229E.

The V and J ends lost 5 bases and 5 bases, in that order; junction bases with no gene match: 9. CDR1 and CDR2 from the germline V gene are DFQATT and SNEGSKA (reference sequence). The CDR3 sequence is 14 residues long. The Oncomine TCR Beta short-read assay generated sequence data from the DNA of cultured CD4+ T cells. One entry per CDR3 protein, called by TCRdb with MiXCR from the PCR reads. Here the sample spans approximately 14,000 distinct CDR3 sequences, around half being singletons. This clonotype was found a few times. The antigen is unknown. Study conclusions and caveats: Convalescent patients gained a median approximately 89% of their reactive clones only post-vaccination.

Treatment specified: approximately nine-day PBMC culture with coronavirus spike peptide pools or control peptides (ViraFEST assay). These CD4+ T cells came from 10-day cultures by negative selection. This sequence joins TRBV20-1 and TRBJ2-4, with 7 bases that match TRBD2. This specimen was CD4+ T cells from blood, cultured in vitro, taken before SARS-CoV-2 vaccination. The clonotype comes from a human donor who had recovered from COVID-19. The CDR3 nucleotides are TGCAGTGCTCGATTTTTAGCGGGCCAAAACATTCAGTACTTC. Amino acid sequence: CSARFLAGQNIQYF.